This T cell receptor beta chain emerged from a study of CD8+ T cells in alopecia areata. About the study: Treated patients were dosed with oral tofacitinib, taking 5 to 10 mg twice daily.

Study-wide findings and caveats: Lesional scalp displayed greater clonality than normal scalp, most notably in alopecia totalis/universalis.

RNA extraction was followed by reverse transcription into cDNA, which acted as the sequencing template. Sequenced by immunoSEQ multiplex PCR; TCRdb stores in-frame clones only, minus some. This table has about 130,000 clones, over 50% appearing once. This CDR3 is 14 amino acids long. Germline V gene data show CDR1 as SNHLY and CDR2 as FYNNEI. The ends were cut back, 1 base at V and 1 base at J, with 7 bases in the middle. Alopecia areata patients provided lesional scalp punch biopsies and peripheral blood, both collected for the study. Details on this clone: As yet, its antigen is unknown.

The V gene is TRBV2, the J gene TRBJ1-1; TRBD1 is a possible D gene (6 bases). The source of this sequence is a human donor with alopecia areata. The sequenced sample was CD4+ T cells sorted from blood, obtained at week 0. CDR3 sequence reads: CASSEVQGNTEAFF. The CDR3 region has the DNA TGTGCCAGCAGTGAAGTACAGGGGAACACTGAAGCTTTCTTT.